Following are 10 T cell receptor beta chains from one sample sequenced in a study of blood T cell repertoires in COVID-19. This table comes from immunoSEQ multiplex PCR, and its TCRdb copy is limited to in-frame clones, with some not included. The sample shows some 80,000 clones, about 73% of them seen only once. The sample taken for sequencing was peripheral blood. The receptor set was obtained from a man aged 60 to 75 with COVID-19, enrolled during active disease.

The chain has TRBV11-3 and TRBJ2-5, with unresolved D. There are 12 residues in the CDR3. CDR1 and CDR2 (germline): SGHNT, YENEEA. V was trimmed by 1 base and J by 3 bases, leaving 3 bases between them. CDR3 in DNA: TGTGCCAGCAGCTTAGGCGAAGAGACCCAGTACTTC. This encodes CASSLGEETQYF.

This clone was seen more than once but under ten times. The chain employs TRBV11-1 and TRBJ1-2; 8 positions agree with TRBD1. The germline gives CDR1 SGHAT, CDR2 FQDESV (reference sequence). The CDR3 covers 15 residues. The junction had 6 bases not matched to a gene; V was cut back by 5 bases and J by 1 base. Here the CDR3 reads CASSPWTGNNYGYTF. As DNA, the CDR3 is TGTGCCAGCAGCCCGTGGACAGGGAATAACTATGGCTACACCTTC.

This clone was recorded only once. The J gene is TRBJ2-7, the V gene TRBV5-4, with 7 bases lining up with TRBD1. Germline trimming cut 10 bases from V and 2 bases from J; bases unmatched to any gene: 9. The germline CDR1 and CDR2 sequences are SGHNT and YYREEE (reference sequence). The CDR3 has 13 residues. The CDR3: CAFRDSNAYEQYF. CDR3 sequence (DNA): TGTGCCTTCCGGGACAGCAATGCCTACGAGCAGTACTTC.

This chain connects TRBV4-1 to TRBJ2-2; 9 bases fit TRBD2. With 4 bases clipped from V and 6 bases from J, the junction kept 6 bases outside the gene matches. CDR1 MGHRA and CDR2 YSYEKL come from the germline V gene. This CDR3 is 15 amino acids long. CDR3 bases: TGCGCCAGCAGCCCCCGTGCGGGGGGGTCCGGGGAGCTGTTTTTT. It specifies CASSPRAGGSGELFF.

The gene calls are TRBV5-8 and TRBJ1-2; TRBD1 matches at 10 bases. This CDR3 spans 16 amino acids. With V trimmed by 4 bases and J by 5 bases, 11 bases remained unmatched. In germline, CDR1 is SGHTS, CDR2 YDEGEE. The CDR3 loop reads CASSERQGAFIYGYTF. The CDR3 DNA reads TGTGCCAGCAGCGAAAGACAGGGGGCTTTTATTTATGGCTACACCTTC.

The V and J genes are TRBV7-6 and TRBJ1-4; D remains unclear. Germline lookup yields CDR1 SGHVS and CDR2 FNYEAQ. The CDR3 totals 17 residues. Trimming pared 2 bases from V and 13 bases from J, leaving 26 bases between. The CDR3 DNA is TGTGCCAGCAGCTTACTTTCAGGCCCGACCGGGGTCGTGACACTGTTTTTT. Protein product: CASSLLSGPTGVVTLFF.

J is TRBJ2-3 and V is TRBV2; a weak D match, TRBD1 (6 bases). CDR1 and CDR2 (germline): SNHLY, FYNNEI. The V end was cut by 1 base, the J end by 7 bases, with 12 bases between. The CDR3 totals 14 residues. The CDR3 nucleotides read TGTGCCAGCAGTGAAGAACAGGGTGTGTATACGCAGTATTTT. Its protein product is CASSEEQGVYTQYF.

This sequence joins TRBV9 and TRBJ2-1; D may be TRBD2 (6 bases). This CDR3 comprises 15 residues. Germline values: CDR1 SGDLS, CDR2 YYNGEE. V was shortened by 4 bases and J by 0 bases, with 11 bases between the two germline ends. CDR3 loop: CASSWRGISYNEQFF. DNA of the CDR3: TGTGCCAGCAGCTGGCGCGGGATCTCCTACAATGAGCAGTTCTTC.

The CDR3 coding sequence is TGTGCCAGTAGTCCAACAGGGGGGACCTACAATGAGCAGTTCTTC. Translating gives CASSPTGGTYNEQFF. J is TRBJ2-1 and V is TRBV19, with 8 positions matching TRBD1. The CDR3 sequence is 15 residues long. CDR1 and CDR2 (germline): LNHDA, SQIVND (reference sequence). After removal of 5 bases from V and 2 bases from J, the junction contained 5 bases not matched to a gene.

V usage is TRBV4-1 and J usage is TRBJ1-5; D might be TRBD1 (6 bases). With 4 bases removed from V and 4 bases from J, the gap between germline ends came to 14 bases. Germline V CDR1 and CDR2: MGHRA, YSYEKL. The CDR3 extends over 15 amino acids. The CDR3 DNA is TGCGCCAGCAGCCGGGAAGGGGGGGCGAATCAGCCCCAGCATTTT. It specifies CASSREGGANQPQHF.